One T cell receptor (beta chain) is described in this entry. The V gene lost 5 bases and the J gene lost 8 bases, with 10 bases spanning the gap. There are 12 residues in the CDR3. These data are taken from a study of T cell responses to AZD1222 COVID-19 vaccine. Data came from immunoSEQ multiplex PCR; TCRdb stores just in-frame clones and leaves some out. The sample has some 150,000 clones; 90% to 95% are singletons. The starting material was peripheral blood, obtained on day 0 of AZD1222 vaccination. This TCR was recovered from an adult in good health. The chain uses TRBV12-3 or TRBV12-4 and TRBJ2-4, with D hard to call. As DNA, the CDR3 is TGTGCCAGCAGTGCCACCCGGGACATTCAGTACTTC. Encoded protein: CASSATRDIQYF.